A single T cell receptor beta chain is shown here with its context. Data came from immunoSEQ multiplex PCR; TCRdb stores just in-frame clones and leaves some out. The profile covers about 62,000 clones, with 85% to 90% appearing a single time and roughly 18% taken by the ten largest. This record comes from a study of blood T cell repertoires in COVID-19. This CDR3 region has 18 residues. Trimming cost V 2 bases and J 3 bases; bases outside gene matches: 13. From germline, CDR1 is MNHEY and CDR2 SVGEGT. V is TRBV6-2 or TRBV6-3 and J is TRBJ2-7, with TRBD2 identical over 10 bases. The source of this sequence is a woman aged 60-75 years with COVID-19, enrolled during active disease. Sequencing was done on a sample of peripheral blood. CDR3 DNA: TGTGCCAGCAGTTACGGGACCTGGGTAGCGGGAGGTATCTACGAGCAGTACTTC. This translates into CASSYGTWVAGGIYEQYF.